What follows are 22 T cell receptor beta chains derived from one specimen sequenced in a study of T cell repertoires in cytomegalovirus infection. No antigen is known for these receptors. One entry per CDR3 protein results from TCRdb running MiXCR on the reads. The repertoire consists of 680,000 or so distinct CDR3 sequences, with roughly 36% occurring once and the leading ten covering over 15%. Sequenced here: cultured PBMCs, sampled from culture after CMV antigen stimulation. The origin of the receptors is a human donor in good health (CMV status not recorded). Some clones in this sample may be carry-over from other donors' samples.

This clonotype was seen only a few times. This sequence joins TRBV12-3 or TRBV12-4 and TRBJ1-3; possible D gene TRBD1, 5 bases. V shed 1 base and J shed 0 bases, with 10 bases lying between them. The CDR3 is made up of 16 amino acids. The CDR3 DNA reads TGTGCCAGCAGTTTAGAGGGGATCAACTCTGGAAACACCATATATTTT. Its protein is CASSLEGINSGNTIYF.

The chain combines TRBV7-6 with TRBJ1-1; D not resolved. Germline CDR1 is SGHVS and CDR2 is FNYEAQ. This CDR3 region has 13 residues. V was trimmed by 3 bases and J by 4 bases, leaving 9 bases between them. CDR3 region: CASSFTESTEAFF. CDR3 bases: TGTGCCAGCAGCTTTACAGAAAGCACTGAAGCTTTCTTT.

The gene calls are TRBV12-3 or TRBV12-4 and TRBJ2-5; the match to TRBD2 covers 14 bases. CDR3 length equals 20 residues. The trim removed 3 bases at V and 1 base at J, leaving 13 bases unmatched. As DNA, the CDR3 is TGTGCCAGCAGTTTTCCCCAGGGGACTAGCGGGAGAGGGGGCCAAGAGACCCAGTACTTC. Its translation: CASSFPQGTSGRGGQETQYF.

The chain combines TRBV7-6 with TRBJ2-6; D is possibly TRBD1 or TRBD2 (5 bases each). V gave up 5 bases and J gave up 2 bases, with 13 bases separating them. The CDR3 spans 16 residues. CDR1 and CDR2 (germline): SGHVS, FNYEAQ. The CDR3 protein is CASSPRGRAGANVLTF. In DNA form, the CDR3 reads TGTGCCAGCAGCCCCCGGGGCAGGGCTGGGGCCAACGTCCTGACTTTC.

V usage is TRBV20-1 and J usage is TRBJ2-6; TRBD1 matches at 8 bases. Losses at the gene ends were 4 bases for V and 0 bases for J; bases not matched to a gene: 11. Germline values: CDR1 DFQATT, CDR2 SNEGSKA (reference sequence). The CDR3 contains 18 residues. The CDR3 bases are TGCAGTGCTACCCTTGCCGGGACAGGTGGCTCTGGGGCCAACGTCCTGACTTTC. It codes for CSATLAGTGGSGANVLTF.

This clonotype was detected only once. The V gene is TRBV10-3, the J gene TRBJ2-5; 16 bases are shared with TRBD2. CDR1 ENHRY and CDR2 SYGVKD come from the germline V gene. CDR3 length: 17 residues. V gave up 4 bases and J gave up 1 base; unmatched junction bases: 3. The CDR3 region has the DNA TGTGCCATCAGTGTCGGGACTAGCGGGGGGGGCCAAGAGACCCAGTACTTC. It codes for CAISVGTSGGGQETQYF.

There are a few counts of this clonotype. This chain uses TRBV2 with TRBJ2-5, with 10 bases fitting TRBD2. The CDR3 is made up of 15 amino acids. Germline V gene lookup returns CDR1 SNHLY and CDR2 FYNNEI. Trimming cost V 3 bases and J 6 bases; bases outside gene matches: 7. The CDR3 DNA follows: TGTGCCAGCAGTGATAGGCTAGCGGGGGAGAAGACCCAGTACTTC. Protein sequence: CASSDRLAGEKTQYF.

This clonotype was seen ten or more times. The chain uses TRBV7-2 and TRBJ2-6; unclear D gene. Trimming took 2 bases from V and 0 from J, leaving 5 bases between them. CDR1 SGHTA and CDR2 FQGNSA come from the germline V gene. The CDR3 length is 15 residues. The DNA of the CDR3 is TGTGCCAGCAGCTTACGAAACTCTGGGGCCAACGTCCTGACTTTC. Its translation: CASSLRNSGANVLTF.

This clonotype was counted only a few times. The CDR3 region has the DNA TGTGCCAGCAGCCCCGGGGGTGGGCGGGGACAAGAGACCCAGTACTTC. It yields the protein CASSPGGGRGQETQYF. The chain has TRBV5-4 and TRBJ2-5; D perhaps matches TRBD2 (6 bases). Trimming removed 4 bases from V and 2 bases from J, with 18 bases in between. The CDR3 totals 16 residues. Germline CDR1 is SGHNT and CDR2 is YYREEE (reference sequence).

The rearrangement uses TRBV28 and TRBJ1-5, with 12 nucleotides matching TRBD1. Per the germline V gene, CDR1 is MDHEN and CDR2 is SYDVKM. Germline trimming cut 2 bases from V and 1 base from J; bases unmatched to any gene: 3. This CDR3 is 17 amino acids long. The CDR3 DNA reads as TGTGCCAGCAGTTTAAGGGGGACAGGGGGCAGCAATCAGCCCCAGCATTTT. Translating gives CASSLRGTGGSNQPQHF.

This chain links TRBV4-1 with TRBJ2-3, with D perhaps TRBD2 (5 bases). Germline assignment: CDR1 MGHRA and CDR2 YSYEKL. The CDR3 totals 14 residues. V shed 1 base and J shed 6 bases, with 11 bases lying between them. DNA for the CDR3: TGCGCCAGCAGCCAAGGGCGTGGCGGGGATACGCAGTATTTT. Encoded protein: CASSQGRGGDTQYF.

The V gene is TRBV4-1, the J gene TRBJ2-3; D possibly uses TRBD1 or TRBD2 (6 bases each). The CDR3 runs 18 residues. Germline CDR1 reads MGHRA; CDR2 reads YSYEKL. Trimming removed 2 bases from V and 6 bases from J, with 24 bases in between. The CDR3: CASSQRRGSASVGDTQYF. The DNA of the CDR3 is TGCGCCAGCAGCCAAAGAAGGGGGTCGGCTAGCGTCGGTGATACGCAGTATTTT.

The chain employs TRBV19 and TRBJ2-1; 10 bases align to TRBD2. Germline CDR1 is LNHDA and CDR2 is SQIVND (reference sequence). The J segment lost 8 bases and the V segment lost 5 bases, leaving 6 bases of the junction unmatched. The CDR3 contains 14 residues. CDR3 residues: CASSQREGLDEQFF. Here the CDR3 DNA reads TGTGCCAGTAGTCAGCGGGAGGGCTTGGATGAGCAGTTCTTC.

The chain has TRBV5-1 and TRBJ2-1; TRBD2 might be the D (5 bases). Between the trimmed V and J ends, which lost 7 bases and 8 bases, there was a span of 19 bases. The CDR3 is 14 residues long. Germline-derived CDR1 and CDR2 are SGHRS and YFSETQ. The CDR3 here is CASGPGWEVDEQFF. CDR3 nucleotide sequence: TGCGCCAGCGGTCCGGGGTGGGAAGTGGATGAGCAGTTCTTC.

J is TRBJ2-3 and V is TRBV6-5; 7 bases line up with TRBD1. Germline CDR1 reads MNHEY; CDR2 reads SVGAGI. CDR3 length equals 15 residues. With V trimmed by 5 bases and J by 2 bases, 7 bases remained unmatched. CDR3 nucleotides: TGTGCCAGCAGTCGACTCGACAGGGCCACAGATACGCAGTATTTT. It encodes CASSRLDRATDTQYF.

There are a few counts of this clonotype. V gene TRBV7-6 combines with J gene TRBJ2-1; D may be TRBD1 (6 bases). Trimming stripped 5 bases from V and 6 bases from J, with 17 bases between. The CDR3 loop spans 15 amino acids. From germline, CDR1 is SGHVS and CDR2 FNYEAQ. The CDR3 here is CASSADPGGSNEQFF. The CDR3 DNA sequence: TGTGCCAGCAGCGCCGACCCTGGGGGCTCCAATGAGCAGTTCTTC.

This chain connects TRBV5-6 to TRBJ1-5, with a possible D match to TRBD1 (6 bases). The CDR3 consists of 16 residues. Germline-derived CDR1 and CDR2 are SGHDT and YYEEEE. Trimming left V 4 bases short and J 0 bases short, with 14 bases between. CDR3 protein: CASSLTGFNSNQPQHF. In DNA, the CDR3 is TGTGCCAGCAGCCTAACAGGGTTCAATAGCAATCAGCCCCAGCATTTT. The full variable domain, its missing parts supplied by reference TRBV5-6 and TRBJ1-5, is DAGVTQSPTHLIKTRGQQVTLRCSPKSGHDTVSWYQQALGQGPQFIFQYYEEEERQRGNFPDRFSGHQFPNYSSELNVNALLLGDSALYLCASSLTGFNSNQPQHFGDGTRLSIL.

This clonotype occurred a few times. The rearrangement links TRBV7-9 to TRBJ1-1, with D hard to call. Germline V lookup: CDR1 SEHNR, CDR2 FQNEAQ (reference sequence). This CDR3 has 17 residues. V gave up 5 bases and J gave up 4 bases, with 23 bases separating them. For the CDR3, the DNA is TGTGCCAGCAGCCCTATCAACCGGCAGGCCCCCCGCACTGAAGCTTTCTTT. Its translation is CASSPINRQAPRTEAFF.

This chain joins TRBV27 and TRBJ2-2, with TRBD1 as a possible D gene (5 bases). This CDR3 has 15 residues. The V and J ends lost 3 bases and 4 bases respectively, with 12 bases between them. The germline CDR1 and CDR2 sequences are MNHEY and SMNVEV (reference sequence). This CDR3 is CASSFNGAPTGELFF. The DNA of the CDR3 is TGTGCCAGCAGTTTTAATGGGGCACCCACCGGGGAGCTGTTTTTT.

This clonotype showed up just a few times. The chain combines TRBV11-2 with TRBJ1-6; D perhaps matches TRBD1 (5 bases). The CDR3 loop spans 13 amino acids. V was pared by 1 base and J by 9 bases, with 7 bases between. Germline CDR1 and CDR2: SGHAT and FQNNGV. The CDR3 spells CASSLARVSPLHF. CDR3 DNA: TGTGCCAGCAGCTTAGCCAGGGTTTCACCCCTCCACTTT.

As regards this clonotype: The junction and the germline gene differ at one end; a read error may be behind it. The chain recombines TRBV7-2 with TRBJ2-7; TRBD2 matches at 7 bases. The CDR3 totals 12 residues. Germline lookup yields CDR1 SGHTA and CDR2 FQGNSA. The CDR3 sequence: CASSLVGGTFYF. CDR3 DNA sequence: TGTGCCAGCAGCTTAGTGGGGGGGACTTTCTATTTC.

This chain connects TRBV4-2 to TRBJ2-3; D not resolved. Germline loops: CDR1 LGHNA, CDR2 YNFKEQ. The CDR3 spans 15 residues. V lost 0 bases to trimming and J lost 2 bases, with 9 bases between them. This CDR3 is CASSQELRFTDTQYF. CDR3 sequence (DNA): TGTGCCAGCAGCCAAGAACTACGCTTCACAGATACGCAGTATTTT.